A single sample is the source of the 9 T cell receptor beta chains below, sequenced in a study of blood T cell repertoires in COVID-19 (TCRdb year 2020). The method behind the library was the immunoSEQ multiplex PCR assay. Drawn from immuneACCESS, this table holds only the in-frame rearrangements with V and J called that TCRdb kept. Clones are partly lost; checked studies trace under half to an unresolved V gene and leave the rest unexplained. The sample includes 140,000 to 150,000 clones, with roughly 88% observed a single time. Of the sample, 10% is held by the ten largest clones. The sequenced material came from peripheral blood. These receptors all come from a man aged 60 to 69 with active or convalescent COVID-19.

This clone occurred once. The chain is built from TRBV6-5 and TRBJ2-2, with 9 nucleotides matching TRBD1. Germline lookup yields CDR1 MNHEY and CDR2 SVGAGI. This CDR3 has 14 residues. The ends lost 6 bases at V and 6 bases at J; junction bases unmatched: 5. The CDR3 sequence: CASRGQGDSGELFF. As DNA, the CDR3 is TGTGCCAGCAGGGGACAGGGTGACTCCGGGGAGCTGTTTTTT.

This chain connects TRBV5-5 to TRBJ1-4, with 7 bases identical to TRBD1. V trimming: 5 bases; J trimming: 6 bases; junction bases outside the gene matches: 10. The CDR3 totals 15 residues. The V gene's germline CDR1 is SGHKS and CDR2 YYEKEE (reference sequence). The CDR3 is CASREPTGEDEKLFF. Here the CDR3 DNA reads TGTGCCAGCAGAGAACCAACAGGGGAGGATGAAAAACTGTTTTTT.

The V call is TRBV6-2 or TRBV6-3, the J call TRBJ2-7, with 8 bases that match TRBD2. The trim removed 4 bases at V and 3 bases at J, leaving 5 bases unmatched. The CDR3 runs to 14 residues. Germline-derived CDR1 and CDR2 are MNHEY and SVGEGT. The DNA of the CDR3 is TGTGCCAGCAGTTTTTCGGGAGGGCACTACGAGCAGTACGTC. Residues: CASSFSGGHYEQYV.

The chain combines TRBV24-1 with TRBJ2-1; 11 bases line up with TRBD1. V lost 3 bases and J lost 6; bases outside the gene matches: 6. The CDR3 is 16 residues long. The germline V gene has CDR1 KGHDR and CDR2 SFDVKD. The CDR3 reads CATSDRTGGYLNEQFF. CDR3 nucleotide sequence: TGTGCCACCAGTGATAGGACAGGGGGCTATCTCAATGAGCAGTTCTTC.

The V call is TRBV4-3, the J call TRBJ1-6; D remains unclear. This CDR3 contains 14 residues. Germline V gene lookup returns CDR1 LGHNA and CDR2 YSLEER. The ends were cut back, 0 bases at V and 4 bases at J, with 4 bases in the middle. Here the CDR3 reads CASSQDNYNSPLHF. In DNA form, the CDR3 reads TGCGCCAGCAGCCAAGACAATTATAATTCACCCCTCCACTTT.

The J gene is TRBJ1-1, the V gene TRBV19, with TRBD1 as a possible D gene (6 bases). The CDR3 totals 14 residues. Trimming removed 5 bases at V and 5 bases at J, with 15 bases between. The germline gives CDR1 LNHDA, CDR2 SQIVND (reference sequence). Written as DNA, the CDR3 is TGTGCCAGTAGTCGCCAAGGGGGAAGTACTGAAGCTTTCTTT. Encoded protein: CASSRQGGSTEAFF.

This chain uses TRBV30 with TRBJ1-3, with unresolved D. The CDR3 extends over 15 amino acids. V dropped 0 bases and J dropped 9 bases, with 18 bases sitting between them. Germline lookup yields CDR1 GTSNPN and CDR2 SVGIG (reference sequence). The DNA of the CDR3 is TGTGCCTGGAGTGTTGAAGGTCTGGGGAGTGGCACCATATATTTT. It encodes CAWSVEGLGSGTIYF.

This chain links TRBV7-2 with TRBJ1-5; 9 bases align to TRBD1. V trimming: 1 base; J trimming: 0 bases; junction bases outside the gene matches: 1. The CDR3 consists of 16 residues. Germline V lookup: CDR1 SGHTA, CDR2 FQGNSA. The CDR3 loop is CASSLGGQGSNQPQHF. CDR3 in DNA: TGTGCCAGCAGCTTAGGGGGACAGGGTAGCAATCAGCCCCAGCATTTT.

The chain links TRBV6-5 to TRBJ1-1; D may be TRBD1 (6 bases). CDR3 length equals 14 residues. V lost 6 bases and J 3 bases, leaving 14 bases between the germline ends. Germline V gene data show CDR1 as MNHEY and CDR2 as SVGAGI. The chain's CDR3 is CASSAYRVDTEAFF. In DNA form, the CDR3 reads TGTGCCAGCAGCGCATACAGGGTGGACACTGAAGCTTTCTTT.